The 6 T cell receptor beta chains below come from one sample, sequenced in a study of shared clonotypes between healthy human individuals. Sequencing was performed with immunoSEQ multiplex PCR; in TCRdb, only in-frame clones are kept and a portion is missing. Altogether 2,100,000 or so clones are present, around 95% being singletons, with the ten largest covering less than 0.15%. Sample: naive CD4+ T cells sorted from blood. Described subset: CD45RA+ positively selected. The receptors come from a man aged 18 to 29 in good health.

DNA of the CDR3: TGTGCCAGCAGTGACTCGATGGTATTGGGACAGGGCTGCGTGCCTAATGAAAAACTGTTTTTT. Translation gives CASSDSMVLGQGCVPNEKLFF. This chain connects TRBV6-4 to TRBJ1-4; 9 bases are a match to TRBD1. This CDR3 is 21 amino acids long. CDR1 MRHNA and CDR2 SNTAGT come from the germline V gene. V lost 0 bases to trimming and J lost 3 bases; unmatched junction nucleotides: 17.

The rearrangement joins TRBV6-5 to TRBJ2-5, with D perhaps matching TRBD1 (5 bases). CDR3 size: 13 residues. Trimming removed 7 bases from V and 4 bases from J, with 13 bases in between. CDR1 and CDR2 (germline): MNHEY, SVGAGI. The CDR3 nucleotides read TGTGCCAGCACCCCTCAGGGCGGAGAGACCCAGTACTTC. Encoded protein: CASTPQGGETQYF.

In nucleotides, the CDR3 is TGTGCCAGCAGATCAAATCAGGGGCCCACTGAAGCTTTCTTT. Protein product: CASRSNQGPTEAFF. The chain couples TRBV7-2 to TRBJ1-1; perhaps TRBD1 as D (6 bases). The CDR3 runs to 14 residues. The V and J ends lost 6 bases and 4 bases respectively, with 15 bases between them. Per the germline V gene, CDR1 is SGHTA and CDR2 is FQGNSA.

The rearrangement links TRBV6-4 to TRBJ2-3; D not resolved. Trimming took 4 bases from V and 0 from J, leaving 5 bases between them. Germline V CDR1 and CDR2: MRHNA, SNTAGT. The CDR3 runs to 13 residues. The CDR3 DNA reads TGTGCCAGCAGTGGGCCTAGCACAGATACGCAGTATTTT. Amino acids: CASSGPSTDTQYF.

V usage is TRBV10-2 and J usage is TRBJ2-7, with 10 bases lining up with TRBD2. CDR3 length equals 13 residues. The germline V gene has CDR1 WSHSY and CDR2 SAAADI. V shed 6 bases, J shed 7 bases, and the junction held 6 bases outside the gene matches. CDR3 nucleotides: TGCGCCAGCAGCCTAGCGGGAGTTAGGGAGCAGTACTTC. Translating it yields CASSLAGVREQYF.

The V gene is TRBV9, the J gene TRBJ2-5; the match to TRBD1 covers 7 bases. Germline CDR1 and CDR2: SGDLS and YYNGEE. V gave up 1 base and J gave up 5 bases; unmatched junction bases: 8. This CDR3 spans 15 amino acids. CDR3 protein: CASSVRGGLGETQYF. CDR3 DNA sequence: TGTGCCAGCAGCGTAAGAGGGGGCCTTGGGGAGACCCAGTACTTC.